The rows below give T cell receptor beta chains drawn from one sample of a study of CD8+CD57+ T cells in acquired aplastic anemia. TCRdb re-called the reads with MiXCR, one entry per CDR3 protein. The sample lists hundreds of thousands of distinct CDR3 sequences; under 40% were seen once. Material: sorted CD4+, CD8+, or CD8+CD57+ T cells (not recorded which) from PBMCs. Source of these receptors: a human donor with aplastic anemia. CDR3s include the opening cysteine and the closing phenylalanine or tryptophan. D genes are given only for firm matches. For some rows the clone size is stated as once, few or many, or as a class when expanded; others skip it.

>-|TRBJ2-4|-|TRBV30
CAWSPVGGLGNIQYF
TGTGCCTGGAGTCCTGTCGGCGGGCTGGGAAACATTCAGTACTTC
>many|TRBJ1-1|-|TRBV7-9
CASSPGWNTEAFF
TGTGCCAGCAGCCCAGGGTGGAACACTGAAGCTTTCTTT
>-|TRBJ2-2|-|TRBV10-3
CATLQGLSTGELFF
TGTGCCACCTTGCAGGGGCTGAGCACCGGGGAGCTGTTTTTT
>-|TRBJ1-2|TRBD1|TRBV2
CASSVGQGGSYTF
TGTGCCAGCAGTGTTGGACAGGGGGGCAGCTACACCTTC
>many|TRBJ2-7|-|TRBV20-1
CSTASAALEQYF
TGCAGTACGGCTAGCGCGGCCCTGGAGCAGTACTTC
>many|TRBJ2-5|TRBD2|TRBV5-1
CASGTSGGDGETQYF
TGCGCCAGCGGCACTAGCGGGGGCGATGGTGAGACCCAGTACTTC
>many|TRBJ2-3|-|TRBV20-1
CSARVAGSTDTQYF
TGCAGTGCTAGGGTTGCGGGAAGCACAGATACGCAGTATTTT
>-|TRBJ2-1|-|TRBV20-1
CSASQRVNGEQFF
TGCAGTGCTAGCCAGCGGGTGAACGGTGAGCAGTTCTTC
>few|TRBJ1-5|-|TRBV20-1
CSAQKTFIVDHDQPQHF
TGCAGTGCTCAGAAGACTTTTATTGTGGACCATGATCAGCCCCAGCATTTT
>-|TRBJ1-5|TRBD1|TRBV12-5
CASGSPGGGQPQHF
TGTGCTAGTGGTTCCCCAGGGGGCGGACAGCCCCAGCATTTT
>many|TRBJ2-1|-|TRBV2
CASSEDAVPRFF
TGTGCCAGCAGTGAAGATGCAGTGCCCCGGTTCTTC
>-|TRBJ2-1|-|TRBV4-2
CASSQDLGRDEQFF
TGTGCCAGCAGCCAAGATCTGGGCCGCGATGAGCAGTTCTTC
>few|TRBJ1-1|TRBD1|TRBV19
CASTTGGNTEAFF
TGTGCCAGTACTACAGGGGGCAACACTGAAGCTTTCTTT
>many|TRBJ1-1|-|TRBV11-3
CASSSTELTEAFF
TGTGCCAGCAGCTCTACAGAGTTAACTGAAGCTTTCTTT
>-|TRBJ2-1|TRBD2|TRBV7-3
CASRQSSGWYNGQFF
TGTGCCAGCAGGCAGTCTAGCGGGTGGTACAATGGGCAGTTCTTC
>-|TRBJ2-7|TRBD2|TRBV3-1
CASRLAGAKSYEQYF
TGTGCCAGCCGACTAGCGGGAGCTAAGTCCTACGAGCAGTACTTC
>-|TRBJ1-5|-|TRBV12-5
CARSQTWGRHSNQPQHF
TGTGCTAGAAGCCAAACCTGGGGCCGACATAGCAATCAGCCCCAGCATTTT
>many|TRBJ2-3|-|TRBV19
CASSKSAGTQYF
TGTGCCAGTAGTAAGTCGGCAGGTACGCAGTATTTT
>-|TRBJ2-7|TRBD2|TRBV6-1
CASKHLAGETYEQYF
TGTGCCAGCAAGCACCTAGCGGGGGAGACCTACGAGCAGTACTTC
>-|TRBJ2-7|-|TRBV5-1
CASSLVASGLYEQYF
TGCGCCAGCAGCTTGGTAGCATCAGGGTTGTACGAGCAGTACTTC
>few|TRBJ1-3|-|TRBV5-6
CASSLRSNSGNTIYF
TGTGCCAGCAGCTTGCGGAGCAACTCTGGAAACACCATATATTTT
>few|TRBJ2-2|-|TRBV19
CASSKLDRFTGELFF
TGTGCCAGTAGTAAACTGGACAGATTTACCGGGGAGCTGTTTTTT
>-|TRBJ2-3|-|TRBV3-1
CASSQVLGTGTDTQYF
TGTGCCAGCAGCCAAGTTCTGGGTACGGGCACAGATACGCAGTATTTT
>many|TRBJ2-7|-|TRBV29-1
CSVQTTLSSYEQYF
TGCAGCGTCCAAACGACTCTTTCCTCCTACGAGCAGTACTTC
>-|TRBJ2-7|-|TRBV20-1
CSARVRRGPTYEQYF
TGCAGTGCTAGAGTTCGGCGGGGGCCCACCTACGAGCAGTACTTC
>-|TRBJ1-6|TRBD1|TRBV25-1
CASSDLRTGKYNSPLHF
TGTGCCAGCAGTGATTTACGGACAGGGAAGTATAATTCACCCCTCCACTTT
>-|TRBJ1-2|-|TRBV5-5
CASSLVPGENYGYTF
TGTGCCAGCAGCTTGGTCCCAGGAGAGAACTATGGCTACACCTTC
>many|TRBJ1-2|-|TRBV7-9
CASSYGSNYGYTF
TGTGCCAGCAGCTACGGGTCGAACTATGGCTACACCTTC
>many|TRBJ2-7|-|TRBV11-2
CASSLDAGSTPYEQYF
TGTGCCAGCAGCTTAGACGCAGGCTCGACCCCCTACGAGCAGTACTTC
>-|TRBJ2-3|-|TRBV11-2
CASSDQGTSRGDTQYF
TGTGCCAGCAGCGACCAAGGGACGTCACGCGGAGATACGCAGTATTTT
>-|TRBJ2-1|-|TRBV11-2
CASSLRGEQFF
TGTGCCAGCAGCTTACGGGGTGAGCAGTTCTTC
>-|TRBJ1-1|-|TRBV3-1
CASSRWDTNTEAFF
TGTGCCAGCAGCCGGTGGGACACGAACACTGAAGCTTTCTTT
>many|TRBJ2-7|TRBD1|TRBV29-1
CSVERGPYEQYF
TGCAGCGTTGAAAGGGGGCCCTACGAGCAGTACTTC
>few|TRBJ1-6|-|TRBV5-1
CASSMDGGGANNSPLHF
TGCGCCAGCAGCATGGACGGGGGCGGGGCCAATAATTCACCCCTCCACTTT
>-|TRBJ1-2|TRBD1|TRBV2
CASSVQGQGNYGYTF
TGTGCCAGCAGTGTTCAGGGACAGGGGAACTATGGCTACACCTTC
>many|TRBJ1-2|TRBD1|TRBV2
CASSTQGTGSYGYTF
TGTGCCAGCAGTACACAGGGGACAGGTAGCTATGGCTACACCTTC
>many|TRBJ1-1|-|TRBV13
CASSANRDTEAFF
TGTGCCAGCAGCGCCAATAGGGACACTGAAGCTTTCTTT
>many|TRBJ1-2|-|TRBV9
CASSAEQGTVNTF
TGTGCCAGCAGCGCCGAACAGGGAACGGTCAACACCTTC
>-|TRBJ1-1|-|TRBV20-1
CSATRTQKAFF
TGCAGTGCTACAAGGACGCAAAAAGCTTTCTTT
>-|TRBJ2-7|-|TRBV24-1
CATSLTAQGNEQYF
TGTGCCACCAGTTTGACAGCTCAGGGTAACGAGCAGTACTTC
>few|TRBJ2-7|TRBD2|TRBV2
CASRSGGAVYEQYF
TGTGCCAGCAGGTCCGGGGGGGCGGTATACGAGCAGTACTTC
>-|TRBJ1-2|-|TRBV4-1
CASSQDYRVYGYTF
TGCGCCAGCAGCCAAGACTACAGGGTCTATGGCTACACCTTC
>-|TRBJ1-5|-|TRBV9
CASSVAGVNQPQHF
TGTGCCAGCAGCGTAGCTGGGGTCAATCAGCCCCAGCATTTT
>-|TRBJ2-3|TRBD1|TRBV24-1
CATSDPGQDYTDTQYF
TGTGCCACCAGTGATCCGGGACAGGACTACACAGATACGCAGTATTTT
>few|TRBJ2-3|-|TRBV19
CASSMDQAPGDTQYF
TGTGCCAGTAGTATGGATCAGGCGCCCGGGGATACGCAGTATTTT
>-|TRBJ1-2|-|TRBV5-1
CASSVGFRSVTKEYGYTF
TGCGCCAGCAGCGTTGGATTCAGGTCAGTCACGAAGGAGTATGGCTACACCTTC
>few|TRBJ1-1|-|TRBV7-9
CASSLPVRQNTEAFF
TGTGCCAGCAGCTTACCCGTCAGACAGAACACTGAAGCTTTCTTT
>few|TRBJ1-4|-|TRBV7-9
CASSSDGQRRKLFF
TGTGCCAGCAGCTCGGACGGACAGCGCCGAAAACTGTTTTTT
>many|TRBJ2-2|TRBD1|TRBV24-1
CATLGTGGTGELFF
TGTGCCACCTTGGGGACAGGTGGCACCGGGGAGCTGTTTTTT
>-|TRBJ2-2|-|TRBV5-8
CASSPRRMNTGELFF
TGTGCCAGCAGCCCAAGGAGGATGAACACCGGGGAGCTGTTTTTT